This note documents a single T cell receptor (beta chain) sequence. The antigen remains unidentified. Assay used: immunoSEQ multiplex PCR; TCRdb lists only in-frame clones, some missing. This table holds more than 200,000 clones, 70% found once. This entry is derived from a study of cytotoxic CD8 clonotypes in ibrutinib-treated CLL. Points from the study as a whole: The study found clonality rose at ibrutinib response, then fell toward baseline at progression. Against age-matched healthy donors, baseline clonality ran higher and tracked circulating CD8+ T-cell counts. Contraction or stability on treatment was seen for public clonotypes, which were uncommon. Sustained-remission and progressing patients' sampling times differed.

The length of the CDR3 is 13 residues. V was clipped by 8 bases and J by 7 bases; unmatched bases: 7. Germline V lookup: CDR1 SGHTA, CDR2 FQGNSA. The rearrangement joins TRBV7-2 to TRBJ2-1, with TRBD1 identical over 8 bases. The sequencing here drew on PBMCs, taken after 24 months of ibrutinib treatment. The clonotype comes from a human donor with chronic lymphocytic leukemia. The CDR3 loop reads CASGQGHRNEQFF. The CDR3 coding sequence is TGTGCCAGCGGACAGGGTCATAGGAATGAGCAGTTCTTC.